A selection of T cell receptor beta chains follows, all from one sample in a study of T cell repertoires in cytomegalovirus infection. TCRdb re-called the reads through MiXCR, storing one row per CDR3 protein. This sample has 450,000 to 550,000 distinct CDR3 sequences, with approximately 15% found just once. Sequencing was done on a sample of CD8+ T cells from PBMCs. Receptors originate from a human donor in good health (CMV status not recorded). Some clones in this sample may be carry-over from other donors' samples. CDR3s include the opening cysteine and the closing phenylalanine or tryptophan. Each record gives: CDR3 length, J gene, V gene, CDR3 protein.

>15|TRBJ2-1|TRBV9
CASSVSSGRTNEQFF
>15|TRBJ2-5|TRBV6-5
CASSYGGGSQETQYF
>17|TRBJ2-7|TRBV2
CASSEILAGEYPYEQYF
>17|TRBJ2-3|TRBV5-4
CASSLRSGYGATDTQYF
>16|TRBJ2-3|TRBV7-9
CASSLTGGESTDTQYF
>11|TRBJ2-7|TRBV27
CASTFGTWQYF
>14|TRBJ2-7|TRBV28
CASSTTGSSYVQYF
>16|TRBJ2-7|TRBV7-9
CASSFGGGLKAYEQYF
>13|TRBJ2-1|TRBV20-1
CSARGLASPEQFF
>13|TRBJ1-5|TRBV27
CASSLSVTQPQHF
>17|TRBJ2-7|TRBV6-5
CASSYSRDRGIHYEQYF
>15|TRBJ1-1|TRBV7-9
CASSPLTGSNTEAFF
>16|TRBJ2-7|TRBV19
CASSMDLAGEEYEQYF
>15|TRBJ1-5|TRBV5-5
CASSARGSSNQPQHF
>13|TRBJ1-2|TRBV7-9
CASRGQGHLGYTF
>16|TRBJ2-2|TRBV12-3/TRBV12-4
CASSLRFSGRGRELFF
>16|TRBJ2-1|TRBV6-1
CASSLLADHGYNEQFF
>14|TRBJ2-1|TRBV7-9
CASRLPGSYNEQFF
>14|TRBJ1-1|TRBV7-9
CASSLVQADAEAFF
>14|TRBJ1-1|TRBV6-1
CASSEKTSDTEAFF
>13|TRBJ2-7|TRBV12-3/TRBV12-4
CASRGQGSGEQYF
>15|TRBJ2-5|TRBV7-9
CASSLLAAGQETQYF
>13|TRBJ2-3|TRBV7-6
CASSLDLSDTQYF
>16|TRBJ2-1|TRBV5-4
CASSSELTGGYNEQFF
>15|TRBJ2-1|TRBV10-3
CAISDGGGAYNEQFF
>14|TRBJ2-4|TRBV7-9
CASQRAGGRNIQYF
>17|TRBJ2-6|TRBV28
CASSSTGTFSGANVLTF
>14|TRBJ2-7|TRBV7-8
CASSPPDRPYEQYF
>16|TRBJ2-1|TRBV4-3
CASSQGQGGVGNEQFF
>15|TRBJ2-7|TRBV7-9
CASSLVASDPYEQYF
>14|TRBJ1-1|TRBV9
CASSRTGPNTEAFF
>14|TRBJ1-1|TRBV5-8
CASSLPLDRVEAFF
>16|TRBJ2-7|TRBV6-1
CASSEDPAGGPYEQYF
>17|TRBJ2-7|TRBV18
CASSPSDGGTASYEQYF
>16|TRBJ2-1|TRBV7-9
CASSSPSGRALDEQFF
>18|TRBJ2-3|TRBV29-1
CSVELTSGLHESTDTQYF
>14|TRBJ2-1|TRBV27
CASTRGGTHNEQFF
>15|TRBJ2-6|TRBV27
CATRQDPSGANVLTF
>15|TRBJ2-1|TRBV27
CASIGTPSSYNEQFF
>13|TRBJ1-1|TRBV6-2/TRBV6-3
CASRPGQGVEAFF
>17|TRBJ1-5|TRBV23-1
CASSQLEDRCSNQPQHF
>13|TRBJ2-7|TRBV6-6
CASSPRQGRFGYF
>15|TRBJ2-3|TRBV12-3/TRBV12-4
CASSTGLAHFDTQYF
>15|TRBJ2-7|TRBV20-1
CSALVSGGPTYEQYF
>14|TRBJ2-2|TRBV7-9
CASSRDRGGGELFF
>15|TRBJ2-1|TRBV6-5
CASRMGQGVYNEQFF
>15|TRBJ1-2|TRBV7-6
CASSLRTGIKDGYTF